A selection of T cell receptor beta chains follows, all from one sample in a study of blood T cell repertoires in COVID-19. Some clones are missing from TCRdb's copy, which holds only in-frame ones; the method was immunoSEQ multiplex PCR. The sample contains a few hundred thousand clones, 80% to 90% of which appear only once. The sequencing sample was made of PBMCs or T cells enriched from blood (not recorded which). The receptors were sampled from a woman between 25 and 40 years old who had recovered from COVID-19. Both conserved end residues are part of each CDR3. A D gene is named only where the DNA matches it firmly. A clone size is listed for some rows: how often the clone was seen (once, few, many), or a class if it is expanded.

j_call	clone_size	v_call	d_call	cdr3_nt	cdr3_aa
TRBJ2-1	NA	TRBV24-1	NA	TGTGCCACCAGTGACTACAGGGGTGGACTACCCTGGGCCAATGAGCAGTTCTTC	CATSDYRGGLPWANEQFF
TRBJ2-5	NA	TRBV9	TRBD2	TGTGCCAGCAGCACTCACCCCGGGACTAGCGTAGAGACCCAGTACTTC	CASSTHPGTSVETQYF
TRBJ2-1	NA	TRBV5-8	TRBD2	TGTGCCAGCAGCTTGGGAGGACTAGCGGGAGGTTGGGATAACAATGAGCAGTTCTTC	CASSLGGLAGGWDNNEQFF
TRBJ2-7	NA	TRBV2	NA	TGTGCCAGCCACCCCTACCTTACCTACGAGCAGTACTTC	CASHPYLTYEQYF
TRBJ1-2	once	TRBV24-1	NA	TGTGCCACCAGTGACAGGGTATTTGGCTACACCTTC	CATSDRVFGYTF
TRBJ2-3	NA	TRBV9	NA	TGTGCCAGCAGCGTAGGAGGGTGGGACTGGTTCCTAAGCACAGATACGCAGTATTTT	CASSVGGWDWFLSTDTQYF
TRBJ2-7	once	TRBV11-2	TRBD1	TGTGCCAGCAGCCCAGGGGGCGGCGAGCAGTACTTC	CASSPGGGEQYF
TRBJ2-1	NA	TRBV9	TRBD1	TGTGCCAGCAGCGTCCGGGACAGGGGGAACAAGGTCACCCACAATGAGCAGTTCTTC	CASSVRDRGNKVTHNEQFF
TRBJ1-1	NA	TRBV11-2	NA	TGTGCCAGCAGCGGAACCGGGACATCGAACACTGAAGCTTTCTTT	CASSGTGTSNTEAFF
TRBJ2-7	NA	TRBV6-1	NA	TGTGCCAGCAGTGAATTGGGACTGAACGAGCAGTACTTC	CASSELGLNEQYF
TRBJ2-7	NA	TRBV7-9	TRBD1	TGTGCCAGCACCCGACAGGGTCCCCCCTACGAGCAGTACTTC	CASTRQGPPYEQYF
TRBJ2-3	NA	TRBV28	TRBD2	TGTGCCAGCAGCTCCGGGGGACTAGCGGGAACAGATACGCAGTATTTT	CASSSGGLAGTDTQYF
TRBJ2-3	NA	TRBV5-4	NA	TGTGCCAGCAGCTTGACCCTAAGCGCGAATTCTAAAGATACGCAGTATTTT	CASSLTLSANSKDTQYF
TRBJ1-6	once	TRBV25-1	NA	TGTGCCAGCAGTGAAGACAGCTCCTATAATTCACCCCTCCACTTT	CASSEDSSYNSPLHF
TRBJ2-7	NA	TRBV29-1	TRBD2	TGCAGCGTTGAACCCGCGGGGGGGACGGGAGCCTACGAGCAGTACTTC	CSVEPAGGTGAYEQYF
TRBJ2-7	NA	TRBV6-6	TRBD2	TGTGCCAGCAGTCCAACCAGACTAGCGGGGACCCCTCCCCCTACCTACGAGCAGTACTTC	CASSPTRLAGTPPPTYEQYF
TRBJ1-6	NA	TRBV2	NA	TGTGCCAGCTGGCGGGGGGCGAATTCACCCCTCCACTTT	CASWRGANSPLHF
TRBJ1-1	NA	TRBV29-1	TRBD1	TGCAGCGCAACAGGGGGGAAAGGGTACACTGAAGCTTTCTTT	CSATGGKGYTEAFF
TRBJ1-1	NA	TRBV5-1	NA	TGCGCCAGCAGTGGGATGGGGAGCGCTGAAGCTTTCTTT	CASSGMGSAEAFF
TRBJ1-2	once	TRBV24-1	TRBD1	TGTGCCACCAGTGAAACAGGGGTAATCGGCTACACCTTC	CATSETGVIGYTF
TRBJ2-7	NA	TRBV7-9	TRBD2	TGTGCCAGCAGCCCAACAGGCGGTCCGAAACTAGCGGGAGACTACGAGCAGTACTTC	CASSPTGGPKLAGDYEQYF
TRBJ1-1	NA	TRBV11-3	TRBD1	TGTGCCAGCAGCTTAGGGGGACAGCACACTGAAGCTTTCTTT	CASSLGGQHTEAFF
TRBJ2-7	NA	TRBV5-1	TRBD1	TGCGCCAGCAGCAAGGACGCCAGGGGGTACGAGCAGTACTTC	CASSKDARGYEQYF
TRBJ2-7	NA	TRBV27	NA	TGTGCCAGCAGTTTGTCGTTGACTGGCTTGTACGAGCAGTACTTC	CASSLSLTGLYEQYF
TRBJ1-1	NA	TRBV6-5	TRBD1	TGTGCCAGCAGTCGGACAGGACTACTGAACACTGAAGCTTTCTTT	CASSRTGLLNTEAFF
TRBJ1-1	NA	TRBV3-1/TRBV3-2	TRBD1	TGTGCCAGCAGCCAAGCGAGGGGACAGAGGATGAACACTGAAGCTTTCTTT	CASSQARGQRMNTEAFF
TRBJ2-1	NA	TRBV28	TRBD2	TGTGCCAGCAACACCCGAGCGACTAGCGGGGAGACTTCCTACAATGAGCAGTTCTTC	CASNTRATSGETSYNEQFF
TRBJ2-1	NA	TRBV27	NA	TGTGCCAGCAGTTTATTCCGGGATTATGTTAATGAGCAGTTCTTC	CASSLFRDYVNEQFF
TRBJ1-1	NA	TRBV3-1/TRBV3-2	NA	TGTGCCAGCAGCCCCAGCGGGGGGCGAAACACTGAAGCTTTCTTT	CASSPSGGRNTEAFF
TRBJ1-1	NA	TRBV7-9	NA	TGTGCCAGCAGCTTTTTCGTTTCCGGGGAAGCTTTCTTT	CASSFFVSGEAFF
TRBJ1-2	NA	TRBV28	NA	TGTGCCAGCAGTTTTACAGGGAGGGCCTATGGCTACACCTTC	CASSFTGRAYGYTF
TRBJ2-7	NA	TRBV3-1/TRBV3-2	NA	TGTGCCAGCAGCCTACAGAACCACGAGCAGTACTTC	CASSLQNHEQYF